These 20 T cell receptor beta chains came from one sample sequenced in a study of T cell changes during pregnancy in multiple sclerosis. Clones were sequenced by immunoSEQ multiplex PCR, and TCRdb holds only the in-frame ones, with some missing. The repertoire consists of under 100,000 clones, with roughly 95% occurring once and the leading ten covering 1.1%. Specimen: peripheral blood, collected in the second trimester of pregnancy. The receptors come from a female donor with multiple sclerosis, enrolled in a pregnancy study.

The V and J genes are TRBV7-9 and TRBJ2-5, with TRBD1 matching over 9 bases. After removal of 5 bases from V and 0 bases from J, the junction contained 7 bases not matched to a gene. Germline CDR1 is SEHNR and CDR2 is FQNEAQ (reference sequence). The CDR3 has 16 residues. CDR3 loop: CASSVTGTGYQETQYF. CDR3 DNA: TGTGCCAGCAGCGTCACCGGGACAGGGTACCAAGAGACCCAGTACTTC.

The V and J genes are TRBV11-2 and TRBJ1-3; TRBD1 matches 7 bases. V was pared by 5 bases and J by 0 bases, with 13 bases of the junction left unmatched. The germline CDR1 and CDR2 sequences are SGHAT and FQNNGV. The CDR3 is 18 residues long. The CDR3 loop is CASSTRDSWVYSGNTIYF. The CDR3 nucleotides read TGTGCCAGCAGCACCCGGGACAGCTGGGTTTACTCTGGAAACACCATATATTTT.

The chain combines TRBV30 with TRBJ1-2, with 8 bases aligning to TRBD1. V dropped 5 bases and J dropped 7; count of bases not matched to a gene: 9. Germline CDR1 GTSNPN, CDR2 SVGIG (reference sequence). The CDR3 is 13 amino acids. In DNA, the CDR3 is TGTGCCTGGCGGGGTCAGGGGGCTGGTGGCTACACCTTC. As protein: CAWRGQGAGGYTF.

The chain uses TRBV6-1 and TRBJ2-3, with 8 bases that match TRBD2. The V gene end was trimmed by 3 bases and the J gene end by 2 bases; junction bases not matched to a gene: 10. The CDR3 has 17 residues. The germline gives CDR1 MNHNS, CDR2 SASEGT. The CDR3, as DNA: TGTGCCAGCAGTGACCCCCTTAGCGGGACATACACAGATACGCAGTATTTT. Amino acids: CASSDPLSGTYTDTQYF.

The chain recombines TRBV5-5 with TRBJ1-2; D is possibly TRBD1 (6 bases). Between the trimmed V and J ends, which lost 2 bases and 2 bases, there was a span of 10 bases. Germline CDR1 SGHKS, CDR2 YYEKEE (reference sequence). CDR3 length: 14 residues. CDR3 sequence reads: CASSLAGVNYGYTF. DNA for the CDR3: TGTGCCAGCAGCTTAGCAGGGGTCAACTATGGCTACACCTTC.

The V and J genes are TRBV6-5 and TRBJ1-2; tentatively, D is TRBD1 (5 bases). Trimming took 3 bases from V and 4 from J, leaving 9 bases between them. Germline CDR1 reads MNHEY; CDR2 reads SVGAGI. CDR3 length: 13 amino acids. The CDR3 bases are TGTGCCAGCAGTTATACCCAGGGCTATGGCTACACCTTC. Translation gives CASSYTQGYGYTF.

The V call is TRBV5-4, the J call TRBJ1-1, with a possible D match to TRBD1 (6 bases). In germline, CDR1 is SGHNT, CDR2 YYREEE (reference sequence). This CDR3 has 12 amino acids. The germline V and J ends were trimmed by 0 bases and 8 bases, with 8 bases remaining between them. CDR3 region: CASSLVGQEAFF. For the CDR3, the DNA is TGTGCCAGCAGCTTGGTAGGACAGGAAGCTTTCTTT.

The DNA of the CDR3 is TGTGCCAGCAGCTCCCGTAACTCCGAGGCACACAATGAGCAGTTCTTC. It specifies CASSSRNSEAHNEQFF. The chain employs TRBV7-8 and TRBJ2-1, with D unresolved. This CDR3 has 16 amino acids. Trimming stripped 4 bases from V and 5 bases from J, with 18 bases between. Germline CDR1 is SGHVS and CDR2 is FQNEAQ.

The CDR3 coding sequence is TGTGCCAGCACGCTTGGACTAGCGGGAGTAGGCACCGGGGAGCTGTTTTTT. It encodes CASTLGLAGVGTGELFF. This chain joins TRBV14 and TRBJ2-2, with 13 bases that match TRBD2. The V gene end was trimmed by 7 bases and the J gene end by 4 bases; junction bases not matched to a gene: 9. Germline V lookup: CDR1 SGHDN, CDR2 FVKESK. The CDR3 covers 17 residues.

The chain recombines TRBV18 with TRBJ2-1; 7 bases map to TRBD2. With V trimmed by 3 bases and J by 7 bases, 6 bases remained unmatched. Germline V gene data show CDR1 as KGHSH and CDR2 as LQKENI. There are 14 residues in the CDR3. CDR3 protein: CASSPSVGGNEQFF. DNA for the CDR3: TGTGCCAGCTCACCTAGCGTGGGGGGGAATGAGCAGTTCTTC.

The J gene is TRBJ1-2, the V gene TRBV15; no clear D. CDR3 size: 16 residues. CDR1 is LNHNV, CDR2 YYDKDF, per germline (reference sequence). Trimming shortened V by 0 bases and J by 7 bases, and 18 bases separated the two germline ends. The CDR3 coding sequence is TGTGCCACCAGCAGAGAAACCCAGATCACTTCGGGTGGCTACACCTTC. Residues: CATSRETQITSGGYTF.

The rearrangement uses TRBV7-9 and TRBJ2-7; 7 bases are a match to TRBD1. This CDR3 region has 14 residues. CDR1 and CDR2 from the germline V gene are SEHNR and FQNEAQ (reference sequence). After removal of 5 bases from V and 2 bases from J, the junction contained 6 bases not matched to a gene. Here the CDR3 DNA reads TGTGCCAGCAGCACGATAGGACAGGCCTACGAGCAGTACTTC. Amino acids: CASSTIGQAYEQYF.

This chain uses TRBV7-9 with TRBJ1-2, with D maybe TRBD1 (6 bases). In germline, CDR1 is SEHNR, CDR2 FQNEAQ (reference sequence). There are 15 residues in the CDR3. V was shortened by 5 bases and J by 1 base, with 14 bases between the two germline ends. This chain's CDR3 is CASSLQGLGNYGYTF. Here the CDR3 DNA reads TGTGCCAGCAGCCTACAGGGCTTGGGTAACTATGGCTACACCTTC.

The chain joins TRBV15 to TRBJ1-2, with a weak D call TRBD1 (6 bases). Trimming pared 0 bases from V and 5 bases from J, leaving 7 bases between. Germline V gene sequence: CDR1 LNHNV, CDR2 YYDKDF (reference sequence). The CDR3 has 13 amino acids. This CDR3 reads CATSRDTGYGYTF. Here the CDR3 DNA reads TGTGCCACCAGCAGAGACACAGGGTATGGCTACACCTTC. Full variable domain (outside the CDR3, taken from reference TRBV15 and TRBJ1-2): DAMVIQNPRYQVTQFGKPVTLSCSQTLNHNVMYWYQQKSSQAPKLLFHYYDKDFNNEADTPDNFQSRRPNTSFCFLDIRSPGLGDTAMYLCATSRDTGYGYTFGSGTRLTVV.

CDR3 coding DNA: TGCGCCAGCAGCTTGGGTGCACAGGGGGCCCTCACAGATACGCAGTATTTT. This translates into CASSLGAQGALTDTQYF. The chain has TRBV5-1 and TRBJ2-3, with TRBD1 identical over 9 bases. Germline CDR1 and CDR2: SGHRS and YFSETQ. V shed 0 bases, J shed 2 bases, and the junction held 7 bases outside the gene matches. CDR3 length equals 17 residues.

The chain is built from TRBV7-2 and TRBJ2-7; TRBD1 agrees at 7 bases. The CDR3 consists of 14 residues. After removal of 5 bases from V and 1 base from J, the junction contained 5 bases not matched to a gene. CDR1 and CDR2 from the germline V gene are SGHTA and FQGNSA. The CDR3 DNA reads TGTGCCAGCAGCGTGACAGGGTTGTCCTACGAGCAGTACTTC. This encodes CASSVTGLSYEQYF.

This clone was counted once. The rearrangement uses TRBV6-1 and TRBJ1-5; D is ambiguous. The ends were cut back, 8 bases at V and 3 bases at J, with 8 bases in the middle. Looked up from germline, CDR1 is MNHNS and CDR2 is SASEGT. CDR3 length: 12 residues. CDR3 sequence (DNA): TGTGCCAGCGGCTTGGCCAATCAGCCCCAGCATTTT. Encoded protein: CASGLANQPQHF.

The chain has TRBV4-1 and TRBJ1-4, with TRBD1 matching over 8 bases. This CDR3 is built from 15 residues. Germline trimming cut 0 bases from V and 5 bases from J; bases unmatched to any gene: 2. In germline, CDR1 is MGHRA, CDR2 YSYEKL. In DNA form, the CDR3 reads TGCGCCAGCAGCCAAGACGGGACAGGCAATGAAAAACTGTTTTTT. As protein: CASSQDGTGNEKLFF.

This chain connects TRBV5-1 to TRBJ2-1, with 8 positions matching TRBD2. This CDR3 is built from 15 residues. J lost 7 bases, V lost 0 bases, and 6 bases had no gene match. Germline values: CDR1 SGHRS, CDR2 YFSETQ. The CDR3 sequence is CASSLDGLALNEQFF. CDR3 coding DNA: TGCGCCAGCAGCTTGGATGGACTAGCTTTAAATGAGCAGTTCTTC.

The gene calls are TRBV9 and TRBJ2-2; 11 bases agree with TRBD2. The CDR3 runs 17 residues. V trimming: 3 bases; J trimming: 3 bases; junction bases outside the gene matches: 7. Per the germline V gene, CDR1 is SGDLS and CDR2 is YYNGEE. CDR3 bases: TGTGCCAGCAGCGCCCTTAGCGGGAGGGCCGACACCGGGGAGCTGTTTTTT. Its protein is CASSALSGRADTGELFF.